The clone carrying this T cell receptor beta chain came up a few times. The record originates from a study of molecular identifiers for immune sequencing clone quantification. The CDR3 consists of 18 residues. V lost 4 bases and J 0 bases, leaving 16 bases between the germline ends. Germline CDR1 and CDR2: SGHTA and FQGNSA. Each CDR3 protein gets one entry after TCRdb re-called the PCR reads with MiXCR. Altogether about 60,000 distinct CDR3 sequences are present, about a sixth being singletons, with the ten largest covering 1.4% to 1.5%. This sequence joins TRBV7-2 and TRBJ1-6; possible D gene TRBD1, 5 bases. The sequence was collected from a human donor in good health. Some libraries in this study had Jurkat cell RNA spiked in. The sequenced material came from naive CD8+ T cells from blood, with Jurkat cell RNA spiked in. Specified subset: FACS-sorted CD8+CD4-CCR7+CD45RA+ naive T cells. The CDR3 coding sequence is TGTGCCAGCAGCTCAGGACTCGCTGGGGGCTCCTATAATTCACCCCTCCACTTT. It is translated as CASSSGLAGGSYNSPLHF.